This T cell receptor (beta chain) was documented in a study of OX40 agonist ivuxolimab in advanced cancers. General study points: Expanded clones tended on average to be more numerous among CD8+ T cells than CD4+.

Produced via immunoSEQ multiplex PCR; TCRdb's table is partial and in-frame only. Of roughly 25,000 clones in the sample, more than 60% were seen once. As concerns this clone: Its antigen remains unknown.

This TCR came from an adult with an advanced solid tumor such as melanoma, head and neck, liver or kidney cancer. This specimen consisted of CD4+ or CD8+ T cells sorted from blood, obtained in a trial of the OX40 agonist ivuxolimab.

CDR3 in amino acids: CASSFGLYAAYEQYF. The CDR3 nucleotides are TGTGCCAGCAGCTTTGGGCTGTATGCGGCCTACGAGCAGTACTTC. V is TRBV5-8 and J is TRBJ2-7; D gene ambiguous. Trimming removed 2 bases at V and 2 bases at J, with 14 bases between. Germline V gene data show CDR1 as SGHTS and CDR2 as YDEGEE. The CDR3 loop spans 15 amino acids.